This T cell receptor beta chain came from a study of blood T cell repertoires in COVID-19. Overall study context: Donors in the United States, Italy and Spain gave samples during acute or convalescent COVID-19. PBMCs, B-cell-depleted T cells, or T cells provided the cDNA or gDNA that made up the material.

Source study methods: Reference gene primer amplification gave nucleated cell count estimates. Generated by immunoSEQ multiplex PCR, the TCRdb table keeps only in-frame clones and is missing some. Clone size and V and J calls were adopted from that table, with D and trimming inferred from the DNA. The sample shows 30,000 to 40,000 clones, approximately 93% of them seen only once. Per the germline V gene, CDR1 is KGHSH and CDR2 is LQKENI. Deletions cut 5 bases from V and 2 bases from J, with 15 bases between. The CDR3 is 15 amino acids. The chain joins TRBV18 to TRBJ2-5; possible D gene TRBD2, 5 bases. Specimen: peripheral blood. The receptor was isolated from a male donor with active COVID-19. In nucleotides, the CDR3 is TGTGCCAGCTCATTTCCGGGGTCTCCTCAAGAGACCCAGTACTTC. As protein: CASSFPGSPQETQYF.